These 20 T cell receptor beta chains share one sample of origin, sequenced in a study of T-cell reconstitution after alpha-beta-depleted transplantation in children (dated by TCRdb to 2015 to 2016). The library came from PCR. TCRdb shows the sequencer as Illumina HiSeq 2500. To normalize quantification of the TCRbeta repertoire, the TCR libraries were built with molecular barcoding that relied on unique molecular identifiers. The raw public data were reprocessed by TCRdb itself: fastp quality trimming at Q25, MiXCR clonotype calling, in-frame beta chains only. Each CDR3 protein gets just one entry, which takes the most common genes and DNA from the rows behind it. Present in this sample are hundreds of thousands of distinct CDR3 sequences, roughly a tenth of which were seen just once. The ten largest clones add up to 7.5% of the sample. This specimen's treatment or condition label, interpreted: allogeneic hematopoietic cell transplantation with graft depleted of TCRalphabeta T cells and CD19 B cells.

The specimen was PBMCs, collected before TCRalphabeta/CD19-depleted stem cell transplant. The receptors were sampled from a boy under two years old with acute myeloid leukemia, due to receive a stem cell transplant.

Only a few counts were recorded for this clonotype. The chain employs TRBV9 and TRBJ2-1; D could derive from TRBD1 or TRBD2 (5 bases each). Trimming pared 2 bases from V and 0 bases from J, leaving 15 bases between. The CDR3 runs 17 residues. CDR1 is SGDLS, CDR2 YYNGEE, per germline. The CDR3: CASSVGSGTFSYNEQFF. CDR3 coding DNA: TGTGCCAGCAGCGTCGGGTCCGGGACCTTCTCCTACAATGAGCAGTTCTTC.

In its sample, this clonotype was seen many times. J is TRBJ1-2 and V is TRBV29-1, with no clear D. The germline V gene has CDR1 SQVTM and CDR2 ANQGSEA. Trimming cost V 8 bases and J 3 bases, with 16 bases left between them. The CDR3 covers 13 residues. The CDR3 DNA sequence: TGCAGCTCTTGGGGAGACACCGACTATGGCTACACCTTC. Translated: CSSWGDTDYGYTF.

There are many counts of this clonotype. The chain employs TRBV20-1 and TRBJ2-1; D is ambiguous. The CDR3 runs 13 residues. The germline gives CDR1 DFQATT, CDR2 SNEGSKA (reference sequence). V shed 7 bases and J shed 3 bases, with 13 bases lying between them. CDR3 sequence: CSEGGGHYNEQFF. The CDR3 DNA reads TGCAGTGAGGGTGGCGGCCACTACAATGAGCAGTTCTTC.

Here the CDR3 DNA reads TGTGCCAGCTCAGACGGACAGAGCTACGAGCAGTACTTC. Protein sequence: CASSDGQSYEQYF. This rearrangement joins TRBV18 to TRBJ2-7, with D possibly being TRBD1 (6 bases). This CDR3 has 13 residues. CDR1 KGHSH and CDR2 LQKENI come from the germline V gene. Trimming took off 5 bases at V and 3 bases at J, with 11 bases between the two ends.

This clonotype was recorded many times. The chain carries TRBV9 and TRBJ2-2, with TRBD2 matching 7 bases. V lost 8 bases, J lost 6 bases, and 10 bases stayed unmatched. Germline V gives CDR1 SGDLS, CDR2 YYNGEE. This CDR3 region has 14 residues. In DNA, the CDR3 is TGTGCCAGTAGCACGGGGGGAGAATCCGGGGAGCTGTTTTTT. Encoded protein: CASSTGGESGELFF.

Many counts were recorded for this clonotype. The gene calls are TRBV12-3 or TRBV12-4 and TRBJ1-5, with D possibly matching TRBD1 (5 bases). The CDR3 covers 14 residues. The germline V and J ends were trimmed by 7 bases and 2 bases, with 12 bases remaining between them. The CDR3 loop reads CASIGTGGNQPQHF. The CDR3 DNA follows: TGTGCCAGCATCGGGACGGGCGGCAATCAGCCCCAGCATTTT.

This clonotype was counted ten times or more. The rearrangement uses TRBV11-2 and TRBJ2-1; TRBD2 matches 9 bases. CDR1 and CDR2 from the germline V gene are SGHAT and FQNNGV. Trimming took 0 bases from V and 6 from J; bases not matched to a gene: 12. The CDR3 covers 18 residues. CDR3: CASSLDPPGLAGCNEQFF. In DNA form, the CDR3 reads TGTGCCAGCAGCTTAGATCCCCCGGGGCTAGCGGGGTGCAATGAGCAGTTCTTC.

The table lists this clonotype with many counts. The chain is built from TRBV28 and TRBJ2-2; D ambiguous. This CDR3 is 11 amino acids long. With 2 bases removed from V and 8 bases from J, the gap between germline ends came to 3 bases. The germline V gene encodes CDR1 MDHEN and CDR2 SYDVKM. The CDR3 DNA reads TGTGCCAGCAGTTTACTAGGGGAGCTGTTTTTT. Its translation is CASSLLGELFF.

This clonotype was seen a few times. This chain joins TRBV12-3 or TRBV12-4 and TRBJ2-7; D is unclear. This CDR3 spans 12 amino acids. V lost 3 bases to trimming and J lost 7 bases, with 10 bases between them. DNA for the CDR3: TGTGCCAGCAGTTTTACAGCACGGGAGCAGTACTTC. Its translation is CASSFTAREQYF.

In this sample, this clonotype turned up a few times. The CDR3 bases are TGTGCCAGCAGCCAACTTACAGGCTCAGGGCCCCAGCATTTT. It is translated as CASSQLTGSGPQHF. This chain links TRBV3-1 with TRBJ1-5; D might be TRBD1 (5 bases). V lost 2 bases and J 9 bases, leaving 14 bases between the germline ends. The CDR3 runs to 14 residues. Germline assignment: CDR1 LGHDT and CDR2 YNNKEL (reference sequence).

This clonotype was counted at least ten times. The chain is built from TRBV5-1 and TRBJ2-2; D is perhaps TRBD2 (6 bases). With 1 base removed from V and 7 bases from J, the gap between germline ends came to 11 bases. Germline CDR1 and CDR2: SGHRS and YFSETQ. The CDR3 is 14 amino acids. CDR3 sequence reads: CASSLFGGNGELFF. The CDR3 DNA sequence: TGCGCCAGCAGCTTGTTCGGGGGAAACGGGGAGCTGTTTTTT.

The chain couples TRBV7-9 to TRBJ1-2; D gene unclear. Trimming left V 4 bases short and J 3 bases short, with 9 bases between. The CDR3 runs to 13 residues. Germline loops: CDR1 SEHNR, CDR2 FQNEAQ (reference sequence). The DNA for the CDR3 is TGTGCCAGCAGCTCCCCCGATCACTATGGCTACACCTTC. Translated: CASSSPDHYGYTF.

The chain employs TRBV12-3 or TRBV12-4 and TRBJ2-7, with 9 nucleotides matching TRBD2. Trimming took 2 bases from V and 4 from J; bases not matched to a gene: 9. The CDR3 has 16 residues. DNA of the CDR3: TGTGCCAGCAGTTTAAGGGCTAGCGGGAACAATTACGAGCAGTACTTC. This gives the protein CASSLRASGNNYEQYF.

This clonotype was observed many times. V is TRBV30 and J is TRBJ2-7; D possibly corresponds to TRBD1 (5 bases). V lost 0 bases and J 0 bases, leaving 6 bases between the germline ends. The CDR3 loop spans 13 amino acids. CDR1 is GTSNPN and CDR2 is SVGIG in the germline V gene (reference sequence). The CDR3 DNA sequence: TGTGCCTGGAGTGTACAGGCCTCCTACGAGCAGTACTTC. Its translation is CAWSVQASYEQYF.

In its sample, this clonotype was seen many times. This chain uses TRBV7-2 with TRBJ2-5; no definite D call. V was cut by 0 bases and J by 8 bases, with 13 bases left in between. This CDR3 region has 14 residues. Germline V gene sequence: CDR1 SGHTA, CDR2 FQGNSA. CDR3 region: CASSLAHYMNTQYF. In DNA, the CDR3 is TGTGCCAGCAGCTTAGCCCACTATATGAATACCCAGTACTTC.

This clonotype has ten or more counts. V usage is TRBV12-3 or TRBV12-4 and J usage is TRBJ2-5; perhaps D is TRBD1 or TRBD2 (5 bases each). This CDR3 has 14 amino acids. Trimming shortened V by 0 bases and J by 4 bases, and 9 bases separated the two germline ends. The CDR3 region has the DNA TGTGCCAGCAGTTTAGCGGGGGTCGTAGAGACCCAGTACTTC. Translating gives CASSLAGVVETQYF.

This clonotype has a count of ten or more. The V gene is TRBV20-1, the J gene TRBJ2-2; no reliable D call. V was pared by 3 bases and J by 1 base, with 6 bases between. CDR1 DFQATT and CDR2 SNEGSKA come from the germline V gene (reference sequence). CDR3 length equals 13 residues. The CDR3 loop reads CSARGKNTGELFF. The CDR3 DNA reads TGCAGTGCTAGGGGGAAGAACACCGGGGAGCTGTTTTTT.

The chain combines TRBV11-2 with TRBJ2-7, with D maybe TRBD1 (6 bases). Trimming pared 2 bases from V and 1 base from J, leaving 12 bases between. CDR1 is SGHAT and CDR2 is FQNNGV in the germline V gene. The CDR3 is made up of 15 amino acids. For the CDR3, the DNA is TGTGCCAGCAGCTTACTTTTTACAGGGTCCTACGAGCAGTACTTC. It translates to CASSLLFTGSYEQYF.

At least ten counts were recorded for this clonotype. This chain uses TRBV10-3 with TRBJ2-1, with D unclear. Trimming pared 6 bases from V and 12 bases from J, leaving 15 bases between. Germline assignment: CDR1 ENHRY and CDR2 SYGVKD. CDR3 size: 12 residues. As DNA, the CDR3 is TGTGCCATCAGCGTAGGGCTGGTTTCGCAGTTCTTC. Translation gives CAISVGLVSQFF.

This clonotype has at least ten counts. The chain is built from TRBV28 and TRBJ1-5, with D uncertain. The V end lost 7 bases, the J end lost 1 base, and 17 bases lay between the germline ends. This CDR3 has 16 residues. The germline V gene encodes CDR1 MDHEN and CDR2 SYDVKM. The CDR3, as DNA: TGTGCCAGCACCCACCGGGGTAATCGGAGCAATCAGCCCCAGCATTTT. Encoded protein: CASTHRGNRSNQPQHF.